A single sample is the source of the 26 T cell receptor beta chains below, sequenced in a study of breast tumors, draining lymph nodes, adjacent tissues. One entry per CDR3 protein results from TCRdb running MiXCR on the multiplex PCR reads. The data show 200,000 to 300,000 distinct CDR3 sequences, with around 31% seen just once and over 0.95% held by the top ten. Breast cancer patients provided tissue from their axillary draining lymph nodes. Sequencing was performed on axillary lymph node tissue. All receptors come from a female donor with breast cancer. Some clones in this sample may be carry-over from other donors' samples.

This clonotype was observed many times. The J gene is TRBJ1-5, the V gene TRBV5-4; D is unclear. There are 16 residues in the CDR3. In germline, CDR1 is SGHNT, CDR2 YYREEE (reference sequence). Trimming removed 6 bases from V and 7 bases from J, with 23 bases in between. The CDR3 loop is CASTRGYSLKRQPQHF. CDR3 in DNA: TGTGCCAGCACCCGAGGTTACAGCCTAAAGAGGCAGCCCCAGCATTTT.

The V gene is TRBV12-3 or TRBV12-4, the J gene TRBJ1-4, with D possibly matching TRBD1 (5 bases). The V end lost 6 bases, the J end lost 6 bases, and 14 bases lay between the germline ends. The CDR3 contains 14 residues. CDR3 sequence: CASRTGREDEKLFF. As DNA, the CDR3 is TGTGCCAGCAGGACGGGCAGGGAGGATGAAAAACTGTTTTTT.

To note about this clonotype: An end of the junction does not agree with germline; a read error may underlie this. This sequence joins TRBV7-9 and TRBJ2-6; 8 bases line up with TRBD2. The CDR3 sequence is 17 residues long. Germline lookup yields CDR1 SEHNR and CDR2 FQNEAQ (reference sequence). The CDR3, as DNA: TGTGCCAGCAGCTTGGGGGCGGGAGGCGCTGGGGCCAACCTCCTGACTTTC. As protein: CASSLGAGGAGANLLTF.

V and J are TRBV3-1 and TRBJ2-1; 12 nucleotides align to TRBD2. V was clipped by 0 bases and J by 13 bases; unmatched bases: 10. There are 16 residues in the CDR3. Germline V gives CDR1 LGHDT, CDR2 YNNKEL (reference sequence). The CDR3 loop is CASSQDSLAGGRDQFF. The DNA of the CDR3 is TGTGCCAGCAGCCAAGATTCACTAGCGGGAGGTCGGGACCAGTTCTTC.

This clonotype was recorded at least ten times. This sequence joins TRBV7-2 and TRBJ2-3; D may be TRBD2 (5 bases). Trimming took 1 base from V and 0 from J, leaving 11 bases between them. The length of the CDR3 is 16 residues. Germline CDR1 and CDR2: SGHTA and FQGNSA. This CDR3 reads CASSLVPADSTDTQYF. The CDR3 bases are TGTGCCAGCAGCTTAGTTCCAGCGGACAGCACAGATACGCAGTATTTT.

The V gene is TRBV7-9, the J gene TRBJ1-2; 9 positions agree with TRBD1. The CDR3 consists of 14 residues. The V segment lost 1 base and the J segment 8 bases; nucleotides outside the gene matches: 5. The germline gives CDR1 SEHNR, CDR2 FQNEAQ (reference sequence). The CDR3: CASSLGTGDGGYTF. Here the CDR3 DNA reads TGTGCCAGCAGCTTAGGGACAGGGGATGGGGGCTACACCTTC.

At least ten counts were recorded for this clonotype. The rearrangement links TRBV20-1 to TRBJ2-7, with TRBD2 identical over 11 bases. This CDR3 has 14 residues. The V and J ends lost 0 bases and 5 bases, in that order; junction bases with no gene match: 3. CDR1 and CDR2 from the germline V gene are DFQATT and SNEGSKA (reference sequence). The CDR3 nucleotides read TGCAGTGCTAGAGATCAACTAGCGGGAGACGAGCAGTACTTC. It specifies CSARDQLAGDEQYF.

The V and J genes are TRBV2 and TRBJ1-5; a possible D gene is TRBD1 (5 bases). The CDR3 has 15 amino acids. V was trimmed by 4 bases and J by 3 bases, leaving 13 bases between them. The V gene's germline CDR1 is SNHLY and CDR2 FYNNEI. This chain's CDR3 is CASSGGGTNNQPQHF. The CDR3 region has the DNA TGTGCCAGCAGTGGGGGAGGGACGAACAATCAGCCCCAGCATTTT.

This clonotype has at least ten counts. The rearrangement joins TRBV20-1 to TRBJ2-3; a possible D gene is TRBD1 (6 bases). Germline V gene sequence: CDR1 DFQATT, CDR2 SNEGSKA (reference sequence). V gave up 4 bases and J gave up 1 base, with 12 bases separating them. The CDR3 covers 14 residues. The CDR3 DNA reads TGCAGTGCTAACAGGGCGGGCCGCACAGATACGCAGTATTTT. Translated, it gives CSANRAGRTDTQYF.

In this sample, this clonotype turned up many times. The chain has TRBV9 and TRBJ2-1, with 9 positions matching TRBD2. The CDR3 covers 16 residues. V was clipped by 3 bases and J by 6 bases; unmatched bases: 10. The germline V gene has CDR1 SGDLS and CDR2 YYNGEE. CDR3 in DNA: TGTGCCAGCAGCGGCCGTGTGGCGGGAGGGTTCAATGAGCAGTTCTTC. This gives the protein CASSGRVAGGFNEQFF.

This clonotype was recorded at least ten times. The junction differs from germline at one of its ends, possibly a read error. The genes are TRBV12-3 or TRBV12-4 and TRBJ1-4, with 9 positions matching TRBD1. This CDR3 is 17 amino acids long. DNA for the CDR3: TGTGCCAGCAGTTCTTATTATGGCGGGACAGGGAGGGTAAAAGTGTTTTTT. Its translation: CASSSYYGGTGRVKVFF.

For this clonotype: An end of the junction differs from the germline gene, which may be a read error. The chain recombines TRBV20-1 with TRBJ2-3, with 7 bases lining up with TRBD1. Germline V CDR1 and CDR2: DFQATT, SNEGSKA (reference sequence). The CDR3 totals 14 residues. DNA for the CDR3: TGCAGCGCTAGAGAAGGGACAGAACAAGATACGCAGTATTTT. Its protein is CSAREGTEQDTQYF.

This clonotype was seen repeatedly, ten times or more. This chain joins TRBV18 and TRBJ2-5; 8 bases align to TRBD1. The ends lost 4 bases at V and 5 bases at J; junction bases unmatched: 6. Germline lookup yields CDR1 KGHSH and CDR2 LQKENI. The CDR3 has 14 residues. The chain's CDR3 is CASSLGQGAETQYF. The CDR3 DNA reads TGTGCCAGCTCACTCGGACAGGGTGCGGAGACCCAGTACTTC.

Details on this clonotype: A read error may be the cause here, since a much bigger clone is one base away. The J gene is TRBJ1-2, the V gene TRBV20-1; 7 bases are shared with TRBD1. This CDR3 is 14 amino acids long. CDR1 DFQATT and CDR2 SNEGSKA come from the germline V gene (reference sequence). Trimming removed 0 bases from V and 7 bases from J; junction bases left unmatched: 8. The CDR3 protein is CSARDLTGAPGYTF. In DNA, the CDR3 is TGCAGTGCTAGAGATCTAACAGGGGCACCTGGCTACACCTTC.

This clonotype was counted between two and nine times. The chain joins TRBV7-9 to TRBJ1-3; the match to TRBD1 covers 8 bases. The CDR3 is 17 amino acids. V was pared by 3 bases and J by 11 bases, with 18 bases of the junction left unmatched. CDR1 SEHNR and CDR2 FQNEAQ come from the germline V gene (reference sequence). CDR3 amino acids: CASSFRTGYSPGNPIYF. In DNA, the CDR3 is TGTGCCAGCAGCTTTCGGACAGGGTACTCCCCTGGGAACCCCATATATTTT.

In this sample, this clonotype turned up many times. The V call is TRBV20-1, the J call TRBJ2-5; possibly TRBD2 for D (6 bases). This CDR3 is 15 amino acids long. Between the trimmed V and J ends, which lost 1 base and 5 bases, there was a span of 17 bases. Germline lookup yields CDR1 DFQATT and CDR2 SNEGSKA (reference sequence). The CDR3 bases are TGCAGTGCTAGAGTGGGGTATCGGGAGCGGGAGACCCAGTACTTC. This codes for CSARVGYRERETQYF.

Turning to this clonotype: A read error is possible here, since a much larger clone lies one base away. J is TRBJ1-3 and V is TRBV9; 8 bases line up with TRBD1. The CDR3 runs to 17 residues. From germline, CDR1 is SGDLS and CDR2 YYNGEE. The chain's CDR3 is CASSVRQGNQAGTTIYF. The CDR3 bases are TGTGCCAGCAGCGTCAGACAGGGGAACCAGGCTGGAACCACCATATATTTT.

On this clonotype: This clone may be a read error of a much larger clone one base away. This rearrangement joins TRBV6-5 to TRBJ2-7, with TRBD2 matching over 8 bases. With V trimmed by 8 bases and J by 1 base, 7 bases remained unmatched. CDR1 is MNHEY and CDR2 is SVGAGI in the germline V gene. The CDR3 length is 14 residues. The chain's CDR3 is CASAHLAGSYEQYF. The CDR3 nucleotides are TGTGCCAGCGCCCACCTAGCGGGTTCCTACGAGCAGTACTTC.

Ten or more counts support this clonotype. The chain recombines TRBV6-1 with TRBJ1-4; 8 bases match TRBD1. The CDR3 runs 14 residues. Germline V gene lookup returns CDR1 MNHNS and CDR2 SASEGT. J gave up 8 bases and V 6 bases, and 8 bases lay outside the gene matches. The chain's CDR3 is CASSAGTGGEKLFF. The CDR3 region has the DNA TGTGCCAGCAGCGCCGGGACAGGTGGAGAAAAACTGTTTTTT.

The sample holds a few counts of this clonotype. The J gene is TRBJ1-4, the V gene TRBV3-1; D uncertain. Germline CDR1 and CDR2: LGHDT and YNNKEL (reference sequence). Trimming stripped 1 base from V and 0 bases from J, with 6 bases between. The CDR3 runs 15 residues. This chain's CDR3 is CASSQVSATNEKLFF. CDR3 in DNA: TGTGCCAGCAGCCAAGTGTCCGCAACTAATGAAAAACTGTTTTTT.

The gene calls are TRBV19 and TRBJ2-1; D is uncertain. In germline, CDR1 is LNHDA, CDR2 SQIVND (reference sequence). V lost 1 base to trimming and J lost 5 bases, with 9 bases between them. The CDR3 length is 14 residues. The chain's CDR3 is CASSIAVSDNEQFF. The DNA for the CDR3 is TGTGCCAGTAGTATAGCGGTTTCGGACAATGAGCAGTTCTTC.

J is TRBJ2-5 and V is TRBV6-1, with TRBD2 matching over 7 bases. V was clipped by 5 bases and J by 2 bases; unmatched bases: 11. From germline, CDR1 is MNHNS and CDR2 SASEGT. The CDR3 totals 16 residues. The CDR3 loop is CASSPPDAGRQETQYF. CDR3 DNA sequence: TGTGCCAGCAGTCCCCCGGACGCCGGGAGGCAAGAGACCCAGTACTTC.

This clonotype has ten or more counts. Here the CDR3 reads CASREEGIADTQYF. CDR3 in DNA: TGTGCCAGCAGGGAGGAGGGGATCGCAGATACGCAGTATTTT. The chain joins TRBV3-1 to TRBJ2-3; a possible D gene is TRBD2 (6 bases). Deletions cut 6 bases from V and 4 bases from J, with 14 bases between. CDR3 length: 14 amino acids. Germline V CDR1 and CDR2: LGHDT, YNNKEL (reference sequence).

J is TRBJ2-7 and V is TRBV20-1; TRBD2 matches at 10 bases. J lost 6 bases, V lost 1 base, and 6 bases had no gene match. The V gene's germline CDR1 is DFQATT and CDR2 SNEGSKA (reference sequence). This CDR3 has 14 residues. Written as DNA, the CDR3 is TGCAGTGCTAGAGGGACTAGCGGAAGGACCGAGCAGTACTTC. This gives the protein CSARGTSGRTEQYF.

This clonotype appeared many times. The CDR3 protein is CASSPYYNEQFF. The CDR3 coding sequence is TGTGCCAGCAGTCCTTACTACAATGAGCAGTTCTTC. The chain recombines TRBV12-3 or TRBV12-4 with TRBJ2-1; unclear D gene. Trimming removed 5 bases at V and 3 bases at J, with 5 bases between. The CDR3 consists of 12 residues.

The chain links TRBV3-1 to TRBJ2-3; TRBD1 is a possible D gene (5 bases). Trimming took off 0 bases at V and 6 bases at J, with 13 bases between the two ends. Germline CDR1 LGHDT, CDR2 YNNKEL (reference sequence). This CDR3 has 15 residues. CDR3 region: CASSQDRQGPDTQYF. The CDR3 DNA reads TGTGCCAGCAGCCAAGATAGGCAGGGCCCCGATACGCAGTATTTT.